These 5 T cell receptor beta chains were all obtained from the same sample, sequenced in a study of PD-L1 blockade in urothelial cancer. TCRdb's table, derived via immunoSEQ multiplex PCR, lists solely in-frame clones and lacks some. The sample records about 87,000 clones, less than 90% being singletons. Time point denoted: pretreatment peripheral blood. Source: PBMCs, taken around atezolizumab (anti-PD-L1) treatment. Receptor source: a man between 60 and 75 years old with urothelial cancer.

The genes are TRBV27 and TRBJ2-1; tentatively, D is TRBD2 (6 bases). CDR1 and CDR2 (germline): MNHEY, SMNVEV (reference sequence). The CDR3 covers 16 residues. Trimming left V 5 bases short and J 7 bases short, with 21 bases between. The CDR3 is CASSPRSGTGLNEQFF. The CDR3 DNA follows: TGTGCCAGCAGTCCCAGATCCGGGACTGGTCTAAATGAGCAGTTCTTC.

The chain has TRBV7-2 and TRBJ2-1; 8 bases align to TRBD1. J lost 8 bases, V lost 5 bases, and 14 bases had no gene match. Looked up from germline, CDR1 is SGHTA and CDR2 is FQGNSA. This CDR3 has 16 residues. The CDR3 DNA is TGTGCCAGCAGCAAACAAGGGCAGGGGGCGAGGTATGAGCAGTTCTTC. Its translation: CASSKQGQGARYEQFF.

The rearrangement links TRBV28 to TRBJ2-7; possible D gene TRBD2, 6 bases. The CDR3 has 11 residues. Germline values: CDR1 MDHEN, CDR2 SYDVKM. With 8 bases removed from V and 7 bases from J, the gap between germline ends came to 12 bases. The CDR3 coding sequence is TGTGCCAGCCGGGGGTTGGAGGAGCAGTACTTC. Protein product: CASRGLEEQYF.

This sequence joins TRBV10-2 and TRBJ1-6; D gene unclear. Per germline, CDR1 WSHSY and CDR2 SAAADI. V lost 0 bases and J lost 10, with 7 bases in between. The CDR3 runs 13 residues. The DNA of the CDR3 is TGCGCCAGCAGTGAGTCGCCAGGCTCACCCCTCCACTTT. Translating it yields CASSESPGSPLHF.

This chain joins TRBV10-3 and TRBJ2-3, with 11 bases identical to TRBD2. The CDR3 spans 16 residues. V lost 2 bases and J lost 0; bases outside the gene matches: 1. Germline values: CDR1 ENHRY, CDR2 SYGVKD. The CDR3 sequence is CAISEASGGSTDTQYF. In DNA form, the CDR3 reads TGTGCCATCAGTGAGGCTAGCGGGGGGAGCACAGATACGCAGTATTTT.